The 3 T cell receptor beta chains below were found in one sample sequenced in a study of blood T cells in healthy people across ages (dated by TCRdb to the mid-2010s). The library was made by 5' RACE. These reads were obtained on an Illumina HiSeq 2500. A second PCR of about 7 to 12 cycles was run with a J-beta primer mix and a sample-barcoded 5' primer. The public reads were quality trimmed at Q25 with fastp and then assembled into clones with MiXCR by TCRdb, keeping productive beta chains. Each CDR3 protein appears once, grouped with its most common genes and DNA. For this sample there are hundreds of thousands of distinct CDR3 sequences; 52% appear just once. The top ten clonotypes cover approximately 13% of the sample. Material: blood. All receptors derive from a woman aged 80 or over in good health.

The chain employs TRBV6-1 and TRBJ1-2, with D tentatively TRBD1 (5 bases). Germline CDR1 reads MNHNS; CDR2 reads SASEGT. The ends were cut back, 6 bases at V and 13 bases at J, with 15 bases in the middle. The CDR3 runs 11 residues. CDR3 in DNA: TGTGCCAGCAGGTGGGGCCTCCAAAGCACCTTC. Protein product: CASRWGLQSTF.

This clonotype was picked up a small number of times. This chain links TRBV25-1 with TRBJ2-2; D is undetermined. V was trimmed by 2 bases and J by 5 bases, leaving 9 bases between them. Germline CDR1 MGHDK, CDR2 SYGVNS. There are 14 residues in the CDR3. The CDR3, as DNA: TGTGCCAGCAGTGAAGTATTGTGGACCGGGGAGCTGTTTTTT. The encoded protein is CASSEVLWTGELFF.

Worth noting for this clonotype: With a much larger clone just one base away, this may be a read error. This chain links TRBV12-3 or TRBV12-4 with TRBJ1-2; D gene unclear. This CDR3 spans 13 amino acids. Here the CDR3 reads CASSALLGGGCTF. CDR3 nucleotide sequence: TGTGCCAGCAGTGCCTTGTTGGGTGGTGGCTGCACCTTC.